The 10 T cell receptor beta chains presented below share a single source sample, sequenced in a study of identical twins. TCRdb reanalysed the 5' RACE reads using MiXCR and keeps one entry per CDR3 protein. This sample has roughly 1.6 million distinct CDR3 sequences, with less than 35% found just once. Sequences were obtained from cord blood. The receptors stem from a newborn girl in good health.

The chain combines TRBV10-3 with TRBJ2-3; no clear D gene. This CDR3 is 14 amino acids long. The V gene's germline CDR1 is ENHRY and CDR2 SYGVKD. V was clipped by 2 bases and J by 0 bases, with 6 bases between them. The CDR3 spells CAISEDVSTDTQYF. CDR3 coding DNA: TGTGCCATCAGTGAGGACGTTAGCACAGATACGCAGTATTTT.

This chain uses TRBV12-3 or TRBV12-4 with TRBJ1-1; possible D gene TRBD1, 5 bases. V dropped 2 bases and J dropped 11 bases, with 9 bases sitting between them. This CDR3 comprises 11 residues. CDR3: CASSLSRDAFF. CDR3 DNA sequence: TGTGCCAGCAGTTTAAGCAGGGACGCTTTCTTT.

This clonotype was seen many times. This chain links TRBV20-1 with TRBJ2-1; no firm D call. The germline gives CDR1 DFQATT, CDR2 SNEGSKA (reference sequence). V was shortened by 3 bases and J by 0 bases, with 9 bases between the two germline ends. This CDR3 contains 14 residues. The CDR3 sequence is CSARGGNSYNEQFF. The CDR3 region has the DNA TGCAGTGCTAGGGGCGGCAACTCCTACAATGAGCAGTTCTTC.

This clonotype was found a few times. This rearrangement joins TRBV28 to TRBJ2-6; D perhaps matches TRBD1 (5 bases). The CDR3 has 17 amino acids. The V and J ends lost 4 bases and 0 bases respectively, with 13 bases between them. Germline values: CDR1 MDHEN, CDR2 SYDVKM. CDR3: CASSSPATASGANVLTF. The DNA of the CDR3 is TGTGCCAGCAGTTCCCCCGCGACAGCCTCTGGGGCCAACGTCCTGACTTTC.

CDR3 sequence: CASSRVENENTEAFF. The CDR3 coding sequence is TGCGCCAGCAGCCGGGTCGAAAATGAGAACACTGAAGCTTTCTTT. V and J are TRBV4-1 and TRBJ1-1; D gene unclear. The CDR3 contains 15 residues. The V gene lost 4 bases and the J gene lost 1 base, with 13 bases spanning the gap. Germline V gene lookup returns CDR1 MGHRA and CDR2 YSYEKL.

The rearrangement links TRBV7-9 to TRBJ1-1, with D possibly matching TRBD1 (5 bases). CDR3 length: 14 residues. With 7 bases removed from V and 5 bases from J, the gap between germline ends came to 17 bases. Germline V CDR1 and CDR2: SEHNR, FQNEAQ (reference sequence). In DNA form, the CDR3 reads TGTGCCAGCAACTCGGCGGGGACGGAAACTGAAGCTTTCTTT. This translates into CASNSAGTETEAFF.

The rearrangement joins TRBV7-9 to TRBJ2-3, with a possible D match to TRBD2 (5 bases). Germline assignment: CDR1 SEHNR and CDR2 FQNEAQ (reference sequence). V was trimmed by 4 bases and J by 2 bases, leaving 13 bases between them. The CDR3 is 15 residues long. CDR3 protein: CASSSSDWYTDTQYF. CDR3 DNA sequence: TGTGCCAGCAGCTCCTCGGACTGGTACACAGATACGCAGTATTTT.

The genes are TRBV20-1 and TRBJ2-7, with 7 bases that match TRBD1. With V trimmed by 2 bases and J by 3 bases, 7 bases remained unmatched. The CDR3 runs 14 residues. From germline, CDR1 is DFQATT and CDR2 SNEGSKA (reference sequence). The CDR3 coding sequence is TGCAGTGCTAGATCCGGGACAGCTGGCTACGAGCAGTACTTC. Amino acids: CSARSGTAGYEQYF.

The V call is TRBV5-1, the J call TRBJ1-2, with TRBD1 identical over 9 bases. V lost 4 bases, J lost 7 bases, and 5 bases stayed unmatched. There are 13 residues in the CDR3. Germline V CDR1 and CDR2: SGHRS, YFSETQ. The CDR3 loop reads CASSVTGGGGYTF. For the CDR3, the DNA is TGCGCCAGCAGCGTGACAGGGGGTGGTGGCTACACCTTC.

V is TRBV27 and J is TRBJ1-4, with 9 bases aligning to TRBD1. Germline V gene lookup returns CDR1 MNHEY and CDR2 SMNVEV (reference sequence). V shed 3 bases and J 8 bases; nucleotides not matched to a gene: 4. The CDR3 sequence is 14 residues long. The CDR3 reads CASSFYTGGEKLFF. DNA for the CDR3: TGTGCCAGCAGTTTTTACACAGGGGGCGAAAAACTGTTTTTT.